One sample yielded the 19 T cell receptor beta chains listed below, sequenced in a study of cytomegalovirus exposure and HLA in healthy donors. The PCR had 60 Vbeta and 13 Jbeta primers. The table came from immunoSEQ multiplex PCR; TCRdb's copy has only in-frame clones and leaves some out. The sample carries about 130,000 clones, around 77% recorded once. Sequencing input: PBMCs. These receptors all stem from a man aged 45-65 years in good health and CMV-seronegative.

V is TRBV20-1 and J is TRBJ2-1; tentative D call: TRBD1 (5 bases). V was trimmed by 1 base and J by 13 bases, leaving 8 bases between them. Germline lookup yields CDR1 DFQATT and CDR2 SNEGSKA (reference sequence). This CDR3 spans 10 amino acids. The CDR3 sequence: CSARGRTQFF. CDR3 nucleotides: TGCAGTGCTAGAGGACGGACACAGTTCTTC.

The genes are TRBV30 and TRBJ2-7; TRBD2 matches 7 bases. The CDR3 runs to 14 residues. Trimming cost V 1 base and J 0 bases; bases outside gene matches: 3. CDR1 is GTSNPN, CDR2 SVGIG, per germline (reference sequence). The CDR3, as DNA: TGTGCCTGGAGTGGTGGCGGGAGCTCCTACGAGCAGTACTTC. Its translation is CAWSGGGSSYEQYF.

The genes are TRBV4-1 and TRBJ1-4, with 11 bases lining up with TRBD1. Germline CDR1 reads MGHRA; CDR2 reads YSYEKL. The CDR3 is 18 residues long. V lost 0 bases, J lost 4 bases, and 7 bases stayed unmatched. The CDR3 coding sequence is TGCGCCAGCAGCCAAGATCTGCGTGGGACAGGGGGTAATGAAAAACTGTTTTTT. Translating it yields CASSQDLRGTGGNEKLFF.

This clone has only one observation. The gene calls are TRBV19 and TRBJ1-3; no reliable D call. V was pared by 1 base and J by 0 bases, with 13 bases between. This CDR3 has 17 residues. The germline CDR1 and CDR2 sequences are LNHDA and SQIVND (reference sequence). The CDR3: CASSIVVSRGSGNTIYF. The CDR3 bases are TGTGCCAGTAGTATAGTGGTCTCCCGAGGCTCTGGAAACACCATATATTTT.

This rearrangement joins TRBV7-9 to TRBJ2-7; D call uncertain. Germline loops: CDR1 SEHNR, CDR2 FQNEAQ (reference sequence). Trimming took off 4 bases at V and 3 bases at J, with 13 bases between the two ends. The CDR3 totals 14 residues. The CDR3 protein is CASSSRGTYYEQYF. In DNA, the CDR3 is TGTGCCAGCAGCTCGCGTGGTACTTACTACGAGCAGTACTTC.

Here the CDR3 DNA reads TGTGCCAGCTGTCTCAGCTCTAGTAATGAAAAACTGTTTTTT. Its protein is CASCLSSSNEKLFF. The rearrangement joins TRBV2 to TRBJ1-4; D is ambiguous. CDR1 SNHLY and CDR2 FYNNEI come from the germline V gene. V was trimmed by 8 bases and J by 4 bases, leaving 14 bases between them. There are 14 residues in the CDR3.

The chain joins TRBV11-2 to TRBJ2-7; 11 positions agree with TRBD2. Germline assignment: CDR1 SGHAT and CDR2 FQNNGV. V lost 5 bases and J lost 6; bases outside the gene matches: 9. The CDR3 is made up of 15 amino acids. Here the CDR3 reads CASSKTGLAASEQYF. DNA for the CDR3: TGTGCCAGCAGCAAAACGGGACTAGCGGCCTCCGAGCAGTACTTC. Variable domain in full (rest from reference TRBV11-2 and TRBJ2-7): EAGVAQSPRYKIIEKRQSVAFWCNPISGHATLYWYQQILGQGPKLLIQFQNNGVVDDSQLPKDRFSAERLKGVDSTLKIQPAKLEDSAVYLCASSKTGLAASEQYFGPGTRLTVT.

DNA for the CDR3: TGTGCCAGCGCCAGAGCGGGAGGGCCCAATGAGCAGTTCTTC. The encoded protein is CASARAGGPNEQFF. The chain has TRBV28 and TRBJ2-1, with 10 positions matching TRBD2. This CDR3 has 14 amino acids. Germline V gives CDR1 MDHEN, CDR2 SYDVKM. V gave up 8 bases and J gave up 6 bases; unmatched junction bases: 7.

This chain connects TRBV5-4 to TRBJ2-7; 7 bases align to TRBD1. CDR3 length equals 15 residues. The ends lost 0 bases at V and 3 bases at J; junction bases unmatched: 6. Germline CDR1 and CDR2: SGHNT and YYREEE (reference sequence). This CDR3 reads CASSLGGQAFYEQYF. CDR3 bases: TGTGCCAGCAGCTTGGGAGGACAGGCGTTCTACGAGCAGTACTTC.

The rearrangement uses TRBV6-5 and TRBJ1-1; maybe TRBD1 (6 bases). The V end lost 0 bases, the J end lost 4 bases, and 9 bases lay between the germline ends. CDR1 is MNHEY, CDR2 SVGAGI, per germline. The CDR3 contains 14 residues. CDR3 in DNA: TGTGCCAGCAGTTACTCTCGAGGGGGCACTGAAGCTTTCTTT. Protein product: CASSYSRGGTEAFF.

This chain connects TRBV5-4 to TRBJ1-2; D gene uncertain. The CDR3 is 13 residues long. Germline V gene lookup returns CDR1 SGHNT and CDR2 YYREEE (reference sequence). Trimming left V 4 bases short and J 2 bases short, with 9 bases between. The CDR3 sequence is CASSETLNYGYTF. DNA of the CDR3: TGTGCCAGCAGCGAGACATTGAACTATGGCTACACCTTC.

The J gene is TRBJ2-7, the V gene TRBV10-1, with 13 nucleotides matching TRBD2. Germline trimming cut 4 bases from V and 1 base from J; bases unmatched to any gene: 1. Germline V CDR1 and CDR2: WNHNN, SYGVQD (reference sequence). The CDR3 covers 15 residues. The CDR3 DNA reads as TGCGCCAGCAGTGCGGGACTAGCGGGGTCCTACGAGCAGTACTTC. As protein: CASSAGLAGSYEQYF.

The V and J genes are TRBV6-5 and TRBJ1-1; possible D gene TRBD1, 6 bases. Germline V CDR1 and CDR2: MNHEY, SVGAGI. The V end was cut by 6 bases, the J end by 3 bases, with 14 bases between. This CDR3 is built from 14 residues. For the CDR3, the DNA is TGTGCCAGCAGGGCAGGGGATAGGGACACTGAAGCTTTCTTT. Protein sequence: CASRAGDRDTEAFF.

The chain recombines TRBV5-1 with TRBJ2-3, with D maybe TRBD2 (6 bases). V lost 9 bases and J 1 base, leaving 18 bases between the germline ends. The V gene's germline CDR1 is SGHRS and CDR2 YFSETQ. The CDR3 is 15 amino acids. Here the CDR3 DNA reads TGCGCCACCCAGCTGAATTGGGGGGGCACAGATACGCAGTATTTT. Amino acid sequence: CATQLNWGGTDTQYF.

The rearrangement joins TRBV18 to TRBJ1-5, with a tentative D call TRBD1 (5 bases). This CDR3 comprises 12 residues. Germline CDR1 KGHSH, CDR2 LQKENI. V lost 3 bases to trimming and J lost 10 bases, with 10 bases between them. The CDR3 DNA is TGTGCCAGCTCACCCGGGGGTGAACCCCAGCATTTT. Residues: CASSPGGEPQHF.

The chain carries TRBV27 and TRBJ2-7; perhaps TRBD2 as D (5 bases). In germline, CDR1 is MNHEY, CDR2 SMNVEV (reference sequence). V dropped 5 bases and J dropped 3 bases, with 14 bases sitting between them. This CDR3 region has 14 residues. The CDR3 DNA reads TGTGCCAGCAGTCTAAAACCGGGAAGCTACGAGCAGTACTTC. This codes for CASSLKPGSYEQYF.

This clone occurred a few times. The chain's CDR3 is CASSQDPGGRGPYGYTF. The CDR3, as DNA: TGCGCCAGCAGCCAAGATCCGGGTGGCAGGGGGCCGTATGGCTACACCTTC. This chain joins TRBV4-1 and TRBJ1-2, with 8 bases fitting TRBD1. From germline, CDR1 is MGHRA and CDR2 YSYEKL. Germline trimming cut 0 bases from V and 5 bases from J; bases unmatched to any gene: 11. The CDR3 contains 17 residues.

This clone was detected only a few times. The chain uses TRBV2 and TRBJ1-1; weak D call: TRBD1 (5 bases). V was cut by 5 bases and J by 1 base, with 8 bases left in between. Germline lookup yields CDR1 SNHLY and CDR2 FYNNEI. This CDR3 spans 13 amino acids. The CDR3 reads CASSNTGNTEAFF. The CDR3 DNA reads as TGTGCCAGCAGTAACACAGGGAACACTGAAGCTTTCTTT.

The chain has TRBV6-5 and TRBJ2-1, with 9 bases identical to TRBD1. The CDR3 is 15 amino acids. The germline V gene has CDR1 MNHEY and CDR2 SVGAGI. Germline trimming cut 6 bases from V and 4 bases from J; bases unmatched to any gene: 7. CDR3 protein: CASSTSGTGYNEQFF. The CDR3 DNA reads as TGTGCCAGCAGCACGTCCGGGACAGGGTACAATGAGCAGTTCTTC.